This T cell receptor beta chain came from a study of T cell responses to AZD1222 COVID-19 vaccine. This CDR3 is built from 17 residues. A word on this clone: Its antigen is undetermined.

General observations from the study: The repertoires were collected only after the peak T cell response.

Only in-frame clones appear in the TCRdb table, and some are missing; sequencing was by immunoSEQ multiplex PCR. The repertoire includes around 100,000 clones, around nine tenths of them detected once, and 19% sits in the top ten. The V call is TRBV21-1, the J call TRBJ2-2; the table's D call, TRBD2, has no DNA check behind it. TRBV21-1 is noted as a pseudogene. The sequence was obtained from an adult in good health. The material sequenced was peripheral blood, taken on day 0 of AZD1222 vaccination. The CDR3 region has the DNA TGTGCCAGCAGCAAGAGGTTAGCGGGGGGGCGAACCGGGGAGCTGTTTTTT. Residues: CASSKRLAGGRTGELFF.